This T cell receptor beta chain emerged from a study of Ad26.COV2.S vaccination and SARS-CoV-2 variants. Unmatched junction bases numbered 4, after V lost 6 bases and J lost 3 bases. CDR1 is SGHTA and CDR2 is FQGTGA in the germline V gene. This CDR3 comprises 14 residues. Here immunoSEQ multiplex PCR was the method, and the copy in TCRdb shows in-frame clones only, minus some. The sample lists under 550,000 clones, 75% to 95% occurring once. Treatment specified: 19 received Ad26.COV2.S at low or high dose, single or two shots; about 5 received placebo; per-sample allocation not given. After the first vaccine or placebo injection, samples were drawn on day 63.

The receptor was isolated from a person aged 18-65 years who received the Ad26.COV2.S COVID-19 vaccine or a placebo. The sequenced sample was peripheral blood, obtained in a trial of Ad26.COV2.S vaccine versus placebo. The rearrangement uses TRBV7-3 and TRBJ2-1; 8 bases are shared with TRBD2. The CDR3 sequence: CASSFSGIYNEQFF. DNA of the CDR3: TGTGCCAGCAGTTTTAGCGGGATCTACAATGAGCAGTTCTTC.